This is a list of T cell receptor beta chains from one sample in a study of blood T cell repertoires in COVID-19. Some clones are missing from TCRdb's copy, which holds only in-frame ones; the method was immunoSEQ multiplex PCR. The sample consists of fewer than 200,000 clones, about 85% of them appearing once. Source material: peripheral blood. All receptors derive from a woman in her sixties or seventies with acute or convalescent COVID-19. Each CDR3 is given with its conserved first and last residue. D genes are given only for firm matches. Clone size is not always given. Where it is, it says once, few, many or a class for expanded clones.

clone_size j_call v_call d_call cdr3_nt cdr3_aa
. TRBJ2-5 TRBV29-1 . TGCAGCGTTAACGGGCAAGAGACCCAGTACTTC CSVNGQETQYF
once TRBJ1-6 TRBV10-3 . TGTGCCATCAGTGAGCGTACAGACCAACCCCTCCACTTT CAISERTDQPLHF
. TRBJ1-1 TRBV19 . TGTGCCAGTAGCCCAGGGTTTCCGAAGAACACTGAAGCTTTCTTT CASSPGFPKNTEAFF
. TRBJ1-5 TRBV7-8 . TGTGCCAGCAGCTTAGAGGGGGTAGGGAATCAGCCCCAGCATTTT CASSLEGVGNQPQHF
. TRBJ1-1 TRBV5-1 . TGCGCCAGCAGCATAGGCGGGAACACTGAAGCTTTCTTT CASSIGGNTEAFF
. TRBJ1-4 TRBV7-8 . TGTGCCAGCAGCGTTAATACCGGGATAAATGAAAAACTGTTTTTT CASSVNTGINEKLFF
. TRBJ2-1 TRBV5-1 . TGCGCCAGCAGCTTGGGTGGAGGAGAGCAGTTCTTC CASSLGGGEQFF
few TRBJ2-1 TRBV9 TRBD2 TGTGCCAGCAGCCCTAGCGGGAGCTCCTACAATGAGCAGTTCTTC CASSPSGSSYNEQFF
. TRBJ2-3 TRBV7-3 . TGTGCCAGCAGCTTCACCTCCCGGATAGCTAGCACAGATACGCAGTATTTT CASSFTSRIASTDTQYF
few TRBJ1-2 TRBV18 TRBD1 TGTGCCAGCTCCCCGGAGGGGGCGCGTTCCTATGGCTACACCTTC CASSPEGARSYGYTF
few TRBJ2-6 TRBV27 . TGTGCCAGCAGCACTACCTCTGGGGCCAACGTCCTGACTTTC CASSTTSGANVLTF
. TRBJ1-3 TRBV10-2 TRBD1 TGCGCCAGCAGTGCCTCAGGGGGCTCAGGAAACACCATATATTTT CASSASGGSGNTIYF
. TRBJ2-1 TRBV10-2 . TGCGCCAGCAGTGAGTCGCCCGGAGGCAATGAGCAGTTCTTC CASSESPGGNEQFF
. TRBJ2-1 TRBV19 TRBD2 TGTGCCAGTAGTATGTCGAGCGGGAGGGGCAATGAGCAGTTCTTC CASSMSSGRGNEQFF
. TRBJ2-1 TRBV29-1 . TGCAGCGTTGAAGGGGTTGGGGACTTATTTGAGCAGTTCTTC CSVEGVGDLFEQFF
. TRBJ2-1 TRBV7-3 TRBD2 TGTGCCAGCAGCTTGGAGAGCGGGAGTAGAAGTGAGCAGTTCTTC CASSLESGSRSEQFF
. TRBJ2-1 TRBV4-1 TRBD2 TGCGCCAGCAGCCAAGGGTTTCACCGTTCTTTAGCGGGAGTTTCCGGCAATGAGCAGTTCTTC CASSQGFHRSLAGVSGNEQFF
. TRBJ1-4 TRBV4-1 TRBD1 TGCGCCAGCACCTTCTCGGGGGACCACAGGGGTGAAAAACTGTTTTTT CASTFSGDHRGEKLFF
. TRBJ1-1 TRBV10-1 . TGCGCCAGCAGTGAGTCTCCCATTGTGGGGGGACCAGCTTTCTTT CASSESPIVGGPAFF
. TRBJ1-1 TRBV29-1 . TGCAGCGTTGCTACGGGTGAAGCTTTCTTT CSVATGEAFF